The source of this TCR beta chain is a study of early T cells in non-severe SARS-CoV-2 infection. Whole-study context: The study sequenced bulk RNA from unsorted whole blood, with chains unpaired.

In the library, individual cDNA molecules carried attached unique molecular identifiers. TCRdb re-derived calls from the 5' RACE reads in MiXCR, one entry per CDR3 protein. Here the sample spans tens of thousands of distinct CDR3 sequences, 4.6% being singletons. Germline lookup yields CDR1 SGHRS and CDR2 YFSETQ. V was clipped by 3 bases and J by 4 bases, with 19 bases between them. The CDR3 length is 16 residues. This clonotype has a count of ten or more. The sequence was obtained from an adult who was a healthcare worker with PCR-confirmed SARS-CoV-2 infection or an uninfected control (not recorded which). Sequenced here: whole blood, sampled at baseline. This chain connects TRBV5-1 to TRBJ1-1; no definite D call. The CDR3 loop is CASSWHRTGKGTEAFF. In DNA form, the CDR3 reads TGCGCCAGCAGCTGGCACCGGACGGGGAAGGGCACTGAAGCTTTCTTT. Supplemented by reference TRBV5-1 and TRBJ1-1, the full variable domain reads KAGVTQTPRYLIKTRGQQVTLSCSPISGHRSVSWYQQTPGQGLQFLFEYFSETQRNKGNFPGRFSGRQFSNSRSEMNVSTLELGDSALYLCASSWHRTGKGTEAFFGQGTRLTVV.